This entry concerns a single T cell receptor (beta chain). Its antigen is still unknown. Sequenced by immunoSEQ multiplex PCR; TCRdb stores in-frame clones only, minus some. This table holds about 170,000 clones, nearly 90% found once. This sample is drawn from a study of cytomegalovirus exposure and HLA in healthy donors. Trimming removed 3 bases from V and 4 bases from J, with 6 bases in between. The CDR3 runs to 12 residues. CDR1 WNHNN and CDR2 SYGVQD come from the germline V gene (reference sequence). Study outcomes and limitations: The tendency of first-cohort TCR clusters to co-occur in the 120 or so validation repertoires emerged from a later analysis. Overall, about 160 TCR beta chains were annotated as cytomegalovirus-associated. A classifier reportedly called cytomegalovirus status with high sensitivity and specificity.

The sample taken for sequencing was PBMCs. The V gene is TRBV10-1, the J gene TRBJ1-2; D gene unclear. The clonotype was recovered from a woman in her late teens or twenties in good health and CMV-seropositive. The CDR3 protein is CASSDGSYGYTF. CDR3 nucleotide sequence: TGCGCCAGCAGTGACGGGAGCTATGGCTACACCTTC.